One and the same sample provided the 27 T cell receptor beta chains below, sequenced in a study of T cell responses to AZD1222 COVID-19 vaccine. Sequenced by immunoSEQ multiplex PCR; TCRdb stores in-frame clones only, minus some. The sample yields roughly 150,000 clones, approximately 90% seen once. Specimen: peripheral blood, collected on day 0 of AZD1222 vaccination. These receptors originate from an adult in good health.

The CDR3 DNA is TGTGCCAGCAGTGGTCAGATACTTACCTACGAGCAGTACTTC. Residues: CASSGQILTYEQYF. This sequence joins TRBV6-2 or TRBV6-3 and TRBJ2-7; D ambiguous. The CDR3 spans 14 residues. Between the trimmed V and J ends, which lost 5 bases and 2 bases, there was a span of 13 bases. Germline V gene lookup returns CDR1 MNHEY and CDR2 SVGEGT.

This clone was observed a single time. The chain links TRBV28 to TRBJ1-1; D is unclear. V lost 5 bases to trimming and J lost 1 base, with 5 bases between them. Germline loops: CDR1 MDHEN, CDR2 SYDVKM. The CDR3 loop spans 12 amino acids. CDR3 sequence (DNA): TGTGCCAGCAGTCCCCCGAACACTGAAGCTTTCTTT. It is translated as CASSPPNTEAFF. The full variable domain, completed using reference TRBV28 and TRBJ1-1, is DVKVTQSSRYLVKRTGEKVFLECVQDMDHENMFWYRQDPGLGLRLIYFSYDVKMKEKGDIPEGYSVSREKKERFSLILESASTNQTSMYLCASSPPNTEAFFGQGTRLTVV.

The rearrangement joins TRBV28 to TRBJ1-6; D unresolved. Germline values: CDR1 MDHEN, CDR2 SYDVKM. The V and J ends lost 6 bases and 6 bases respectively, with 9 bases between them. CDR3 length equals 13 residues. The CDR3 reads CASSGVLNSPLHF. The CDR3 nucleotides read TGTGCCAGCAGCGGAGTTCTTAATTCACCCCTCCACTTT. Using reference TRBV28 and TRBJ1-6 for the parts outside the CDR3, the full variable domain is DVKVTQSSRYLVKRTGEKVFLECVQDMDHENMFWYRQDPGLGLRLIYFSYDVKMKEKGDIPEGYSVSREKKERFSLILESASTNQTSMYLCASSGVLNSPLHFGNGTRLTVT.

The CDR3 reads CASSQDKDRVDEQYF. CDR3 coding DNA: TGTGCCAGCAGCCAAGATAAGGACAGGGTGGACGAGCAGTACTTC. The V and J genes are TRBV14 and TRBJ2-7; 8 nucleotides match TRBD1. V lost 0 bases, J lost 5 bases, and 6 bases stayed unmatched. Germline V gene data show CDR1 as SGHDN and CDR2 as FVKESK. The CDR3 runs 15 residues.

The chain has TRBV19 and TRBJ2-1, with a weak D call TRBD2 (7 bases). V lost 1 base and J 10 bases, leaving 20 bases between the germline ends. The length of the CDR3 is 16 residues. Germline assignment: CDR1 LNHDA and CDR2 SQIVND (reference sequence). The CDR3 sequence: CASSIGWEGEFREQFF. The CDR3 nucleotides are TGTGCCAGTAGTATAGGGTGGGAGGGGGAGTTTCGAGAGCAGTTCTTC.

The chain joins TRBV28 to TRBJ2-1; 7 bases map to TRBD2. Trimming removed 5 bases from V and 6 bases from J; junction bases left unmatched: 16. There are 17 residues in the CDR3. Germline V gene lookup returns CDR1 MDHEN and CDR2 SYDVKM. In nucleotides, the CDR3 is TGTGCCAGCAGTACAATCGATCGGGAGGTTCTCGGCAATGAGCAGTTCTTC. This translates into CASSTIDREVLGNEQFF.

The genes are TRBV20-1 and TRBJ1-6, with D perhaps TRBD1 (6 bases). The germline V gene encodes CDR1 DFQATT and CDR2 SNEGSKA (reference sequence). Trimming stripped 5 bases from V and 12 bases from J, with 11 bases between. The length of the CDR3 is 11 residues. The CDR3 DNA reads as TGCAGTGCTGGGACAAGTAGACCCCTCCACTTT. As protein: CSAGTSRPLHF.

The chain has TRBV5-6 and TRBJ1-6; D may be TRBD1 (6 bases). Trimming shortened V by 4 bases and J by 10 bases, and 15 bases separated the two germline ends. CDR3 length equals 14 residues. Germline V gene sequence: CDR1 SGHDT, CDR2 YYEEEE. CDR3 loop: CASSPSGGGSPLHF. The CDR3 nucleotides read TGTGCCAGCAGCCCCTCTGGGGGCGGCTCACCCCTCCACTTT.

This clone occurred once. In DNA form, the CDR3 reads TGTGCCAGCAGTACACTAGCGGCCGGCGACGAGCAGTACTTC. Translating gives CASSTLAAGDEQYF. V is TRBV6-5 and J is TRBJ2-7; 8 nucleotides agree with TRBD2. CDR3 length equals 14 residues. CDR1 and CDR2 (germline): MNHEY, SVGAGI. The junction had 8 bases not matched to a gene; V was cut back by 5 bases and J by 5 bases.

The chain recombines TRBV5-1 with TRBJ1-3; no firm D call. CDR1 is SGHRS, CDR2 YFSETQ, per germline. The CDR3 covers 12 residues. The germline V and J ends were trimmed by 2 bases and 7 bases, with 7 bases remaining between them. CDR3 protein: CASSLNRNTIYF. The CDR3 bases are TGCGCCAGCAGCTTAAATCGGAACACCATATATTTT.

V gene TRBV10-3 combines with J gene TRBJ2-2; TRBD2 is a possible D gene (5 bases). This CDR3 comprises 13 residues. Between the trimmed V and J ends, which lost 6 bases and 4 bases, there was a span of 9 bases. Germline values: CDR1 ENHRY, CDR2 SYGVKD. CDR3 protein: CAISPGSTGELFF. CDR3 DNA sequence: TGTGCCATCAGCCCGGGGAGCACCGGGGAGCTGTTTTTT.

The rearrangement uses TRBV5-1 and TRBJ2-7; tentatively, D is TRBD2 (6 bases). Trimming cost V 0 bases and J 2 bases, with 12 bases left between them. The CDR3 contains 15 residues. Germline-derived CDR1 and CDR2 are SGHRS and YFSETQ. CDR3 sequence (DNA): TGCGCCAGCAGCTTGGCCGGGAGTAGCCCCTACGAGCAGTACTTC. Translated: CASSLAGSSPYEQYF.

V is TRBV5-1 and J is TRBJ1-4; the match to TRBD1 covers 12 bases. Germline CDR1 and CDR2: SGHRS and YFSETQ. The CDR3 is 15 residues long. With V trimmed by 8 bases and J by 8 bases, 10 bases remained unmatched. CDR3 sequence (DNA): TGCGCCAGTACCGGGACAGGGGGCGTCGGCGAAAAACTGTTTTTT. This translates into CASTGTGGVGEKLFF.

V and J are TRBV9 and TRBJ1-3, with 9 bases matching TRBD1. The CDR3 consists of 14 residues. Germline V gene sequence: CDR1 SGDLS, CDR2 YYNGEE. J lost 8 bases, V lost 3 bases, and 6 bases had no gene match. The CDR3 DNA reads as TGTGCCAGCAGCGAGGGGGACAGGGAGGACACCATATATTTT. This translates into CASSEGDREDTIYF. The entire variable domain, with the rest obtained from reference TRBV9 and TRBJ1-3, is as follows: DSGVTQTPKHLITATGQRVTLRCSPRSGDLSVYWYQQSLDQGLQFLIQYYNGEERAKGNILERFSAQQFPDLHSELNLSSLELGDSALYFCASSEGDREDTIYFGEGSWLTVV.

The chain carries TRBV5-4 and TRBJ2-1, with D perhaps matching TRBD1 (6 bases). The CDR3 is 19 residues long. The V gene lost 4 bases and the J gene lost 0 bases, with 23 bases spanning the gap. Germline lookup yields CDR1 SGHNT and CDR2 YYREEE (reference sequence). This CDR3 reads CASSRGGVGPMSSYNEQFF. The CDR3 DNA is TGTGCCAGCAGCCGAGGGGGTGTCGGGCCTATGAGCTCCTACAATGAGCAGTTCTTC.

The CDR3: CASSWTSGSSYNEQFF. CDR3 in DNA: TGCGCCAGCAGCTGGACTAGCGGGAGCTCCTACAATGAGCAGTTCTTC. V is TRBV5-1 and J is TRBJ2-1; 13 nucleotides agree with TRBD2. Germline CDR1 SGHRS, CDR2 YFSETQ. V trimming: 3 bases; J trimming: 0 bases; junction bases outside the gene matches: 0. The CDR3 spans 16 residues.

The chain combines TRBV28 with TRBJ2-5, with a tentative D call TRBD2 (5 bases). CDR1 is MDHEN and CDR2 is SYDVKM in the germline V gene. The CDR3 extends over 13 amino acids. Trimming took off 3 bases at V and 4 bases at J, with 9 bases between the two ends. CDR3 sequence: CASSFGVGETQYF. CDR3 bases: TGTGCCAGCAGTTTCGGGGTGGGAGAGACCCAGTACTTC. Looking up the rest from reference TRBV28 and TRBJ2-5 gives the full variable domain: DVKVTQSSRYLVKRTGEKVFLECVQDMDHENMFWYRQDPGLGLRLIYFSYDVKMKEKGDIPEGYSVSREKKERFSLILESASTNQTSMYLCASSFGVGETQYFGPGTRLLVL.

The chain combines TRBV7-3 with TRBJ2-3; 10 bases map to TRBD2. Trimming at V came to 5 bases and at J to 5 bases, leaving 10 bases not matched to a gene. This CDR3 contains 16 residues. Germline-derived CDR1 and CDR2 are SGHTA and FQGTGA. The CDR3 loop is CASSPRGLAGVDTQYF. CDR3 nucleotides: TGTGCCAGCAGCCCCCGGGGTCTAGCGGGAGTAGATACGCAGTATTTT.

The chain joins TRBV6-5 to TRBJ2-7, with D uncertain. The CDR3 runs to 16 residues. Germline V lookup: CDR1 MNHEY, CDR2 SVGAGI. Trimming removed 4 bases at V and 1 base at J, with 17 bases between. The DNA of the CDR3 is TGTGCCAGCAGTTTTAGCCCCGATTTCGGGTCCTACGAGCAGTACTTC. This translates into CASSFSPDFGSYEQYF.

The chain employs TRBV5-8 and TRBJ2-4; TRBD1 matches at 7 bases. This CDR3 region has 14 residues. J gave up 6 bases and V 1 base, and 4 bases lay outside the gene matches. Germline-derived CDR1 and CDR2 are SGHTS and YDEGEE. CDR3 in DNA: TGTGCCAGCAGCTTGAGGGGGCTGGTAAACATTCAGTACTTC. As protein: CASSLRGLVNIQYF.

V usage is TRBV4-2 and J usage is TRBJ2-6; D unclear. V was clipped by 4 bases and J by 0 bases, with 7 bases between them. This CDR3 has 15 amino acids. Germline values: CDR1 LGHNA, CDR2 YNFKEQ. The CDR3 DNA reads as TGTGCCAGCAGCCTGAGCCACTCTGGGGCCAACGTCCTGACTTTC. This sequence encodes CASSLSHSGANVLTF.

The chain joins TRBV3-1 (or the pseudogene TRBV3-2) to TRBJ1-5, with TRBD1 matching 7 bases. The CDR3 runs 14 residues. Germline V lookup: CDR1 LGHDT, CDR2 YNNKEL (reference sequence). V shed 4 bases, J shed 7 bases, and the junction held 7 bases outside the gene matches. The CDR3 protein is CASSRGTERQPQHF. In DNA, the CDR3 is TGTGCCAGCAGCCGGGGGACAGAGAGGCAGCCCCAGCATTTT.

The rearrangement uses TRBV24-1 and TRBJ2-2; D gene unclear. Germline V lookup: CDR1 KGHDR, CDR2 SFDVKD. The CDR3 runs 14 residues. The germline V and J ends were trimmed by 9 bases and 7 bases, with 17 bases remaining between them. The CDR3 sequence is CATLGKGVGGELFF. The CDR3 region has the DNA TGTGCCACCCTCGGAAAGGGCGTCGGCGGGGAGCTGTTTTTT.

Only a few counts were recorded for this clone. The chain is built from TRBV7-2 and TRBJ2-4; D is possibly TRBD2 (5 bases). CDR3 length: 18 amino acids. Per germline, CDR1 SGHTA and CDR2 FQGNSA. V was shortened by 3 bases and J by 1 base, with 19 bases between the two germline ends. The CDR3 spells CASSFASHGGRAKNIQYF. For the CDR3, the DNA is TGTGCCAGCAGCTTCGCGTCCCATGGAGGTCGGGCCAAAAACATTCAGTACTTC.

This chain links TRBV5-1 with TRBJ2-2; TRBD2 matches 7 bases. The junction had 6 bases not matched to a gene; V was cut back by 0 bases and J by 4 bases. CDR1 is SGHRS, CDR2 YFSETQ, per germline. This CDR3 is built from 16 residues. CDR3: CASSLGASGATGELFF. The CDR3 coding sequence is TGCGCCAGCAGCTTGGGGGCTAGCGGAGCCACCGGGGAGCTGTTTTTT. The full variable domain, completed using reference TRBV5-1 and TRBJ2-2, is KAGVTQTPRYLIKTRGQQVTLSCSPISGHRSVSWYQQTPGQGLQFLFEYFSETQRNKGNFPGRFSGRQFSNSRSEMNVSTLELGDSALYLCASSLGASGATGELFFGEGSRLTVL.

V gene TRBV30 combines with J gene TRBJ2-7; unclear D gene. Germline-derived CDR1 and CDR2 are GTSNPN and SVGIG (reference sequence). V was trimmed by 4 bases and J by 1 base, leaving 8 bases between them. The CDR3 runs to 12 residues. DNA for the CDR3: TGTGCCTGGACGTACGGGTCCTACGAGCAGTACTTC. Amino acid sequence: CAWTYGSYEQYF.

CDR3 loop: CASSQESMAEQFF. CDR3 DNA: TGCGCCAGCAGCCAAGAGTCGATGGCCGAGCAGTTCTTC. V and J are TRBV4-3 and TRBJ2-1; D not resolved. Germline CDR1 reads LGHNA; CDR2 reads YSLEER. The CDR3 has 13 amino acids. The V end was cut by 0 bases, the J end by 10 bases, with 10 bases between.